This T cell receptor (beta chain) was profiled in a study of T cells in localized non-small cell lung cancer (dated by TCRdb to about 2020). About the study as a whole: The study examined T cell repertoires in approximately 240 patients with early-stage NSCLC and compared tumors with uninvolved tumor-adjacent lungs. The cohort consisted of roughly 240 treatment-naive NSCLC patients whose localized lung tumors had been resected. NSCLC patients had a mean age of approximately 72 years, and 129 were male and over 85 female. The research as a whole found: Because the study design was exploratory, TCR variables were selected using unadjusted p-values without false-discovery rate correction. Because multi-region tumor sequencing was not performed, intratumor heterogeneity could not be ruled out. Higher blood T cell density associated with longer overall survival, while higher adjacent-lung clonality associated with shorter survival. Of the top 100 tumor clones, a median of roughly 60 were detected in paired uninvolved adjacent lung; about 28 were also among that lung's top 100. Uninvolved tumor-adjacent lung showed the highest T cell clonality, higher than tumor, which suggests more focused antigenic responses in the uninvolved tumor-adjacent lung.

Taken from cysteine to phenylalanine, the CDR3 has 12 residues. CDR3 DNA only is kept here, 36 bases in frame from base 1. V is reduced by 11 bases and J by 3 bases, leaving a spacing of 11 bases between them. According to the germline V gene, CDR1 reads MNHGY and CDR2 reads SAAAGT. This clone has only a few counts. No antigen is known for it. Within one base of it there is no much larger clone, and no base qualities were kept. At diagnosis, peripheral blood, uninvolved tumor-adjacent lung and tumor were collected and were preserved as a mix of fresh-frozen and FFPE material. The immunoSEQ Assay was used to sequence TCR beta CDR3 regions from DNA. As for the original processing: To compute T cell density, TCR beta template counts were normalized to usable DNA, which was estimated by amplifying housekeeping genes. Richness was estimated with the preseqR package, extrapolating to 400,000 templates for PBMC samples and 120,000 templates for tissue samples. Clonality was defined as one minus Pielou's evenness. Tissue-enriched TCRs were identified by differential abundance testing using productive amino-acid clonotypes, minimum total count 5 and alpha 0.1. The Jaccard Index and the Morisita Overlap Index were used to measure repertoire overlap between compartments. GLIPH grouped TCR beta CDR3s together with public tetramer-defined viral CDR3s, and a viral motif had to include at least three viral sequences and show V-gene enrichment. This is the immuneACCESS table as TCRdb keeps it, with only in-frame sequences that have V and J called. A part of the clones is gone; compared with another copy, unresolved V genes explain less than half, and the rest is unexplained. D and trimming were read from the DNA, whereas the V and J calls and clone size are those reported in that table. The sample table records around 4,000 clones; around 30% of these occur just once. The top ten constitute about 9.1% of the sample.

This sequence was found in a man aged 35-69 years with stage I lung adenocarcinoma. The sequencing here drew on lung tumor tissue, taken before any cancer treatment. The chain is made from TRBV6-8 and TRBJ1-5; matching of 6 bases hints at TRBD1 as the D gene. The CDR3 region has the sequence CAAGEDNQPQHF. The sequenced DNA is TGTGCCGCAGGGGAAGACAATCAGCCCCAGCATTTT.